A single T cell receptor (beta chain) is shown here with its context. Germline CDR1 and CDR2: SGHAT and FQNNGV. The CDR3 covers 14 residues. V shed 3 bases and J shed 9 bases, with 15 bases lying between them. A TCRbeta library incorporating unique molecular identifiers was prepared. TCRdb used MiXCR to reprocess the PCR reads, holding one entry per CDR3 protein. Here the sample spans some 140,000 distinct CDR3 sequences, around a tenth being singletons. This sample was taken from a study of T-cell reconstitution after alpha-beta-depleted transplantation in children. This TCR derives from a girl in the first two years of life who had a stem cell transplant for combined immunodeficiency, so the T cells may come from the graft donor. Specimen: PBMCs, mostly from graft donor cells, collected 180 days after TCRalphabeta/CD19-depleted stem cell transplant. The chain uses TRBV11-2 and TRBJ2-1; TRBD1 might be the D (5 bases). In DNA, the CDR3 is TGTGCCAGCAGCTTTGACGGACACACGGGTGAGCAGTTCTTC. Translated: CASSFDGHTGEQFF.